The 10 T cell receptor beta chains below all came from one sample that was sequenced in a study of PD-1 blockade in classical Hodgkin lymphoma (dated by TCRdb to 2018 to 2021). The method behind the library was the immunoSEQ multiplex PCR assay. As stored in TCRdb, this immuneACCESS dataset retains in-frame rearrangements with V and J assigned. A fraction of the clones does not appear; measured against another copy, unresolved V genes explain less than half of the discrepancy, and the remainder lacks a known reason. Recorded for this sample are about 26,000 clones; around 67% of them occurred a single time. The ten largest clones represent 10% to 15% of the sample. The time point label, as the study defines it: cycle 2 day 1 (C2D1) of nivolumab. Relapse after autologous stem cell transplantation had occurred in all trial patients, and cohorts A, B and C were distinguished by prior brentuximab vedotin exposure.

Sequencing was performed on peripheral blood mononuclear cells (PBMCs), taken before the second cycle of nivolumab. Receptors originate from a human donor with classical Hodgkin lymphoma.

V usage is TRBV7-2 and J usage is TRBJ1-2; the D gene is possibly TRBD1 (6 bases). Germline loops: CDR1 SGHTA, CDR2 FQGNSA. V shed 1 base and J shed 3 bases, with 12 bases lying between them. CDR3 length equals 15 residues. CDR3 region: CASSLERAGDYGYTF. The CDR3 nucleotides read TGTGCCAGCAGCTTAGAACGGGCAGGGGACTATGGCTACACCTTC.

V usage is TRBV7-8 and J usage is TRBJ2-5; D is possibly TRBD1 (6 bases). V shed 5 bases and J shed 4 bases, with 17 bases lying between them. CDR3 length equals 15 residues. Germline loops: CDR1 SGHVS, CDR2 FQNEAQ. In DNA form, the CDR3 reads TGTGCCAGCAGCCCCCTTCTGGGGGCGCGAGAGACCCAGTACTTC. Its translation: CASSPLLGARETQYF.

This clone was seen a few times. The CDR3 loop reads CASSQEWNQAAEQYF. Written as DNA, the CDR3 is TGTGCCAGCAGCCAAGAGTGGAACCAGGCTGCCGAGCAGTACTTC. V and J are TRBV4-2 and TRBJ2-7; the D is unclear. The V gene's germline CDR1 is LGHNA and CDR2 YNFKEQ. The germline V and J ends were trimmed by 0 bases and 6 bases, with 15 bases remaining between them. This CDR3 contains 15 residues.

This clone was observed a few times. The chain recombines TRBV28 with TRBJ1-3; D ambiguous. Looked up from germline, CDR1 is MDHEN and CDR2 is SYDVKM. The CDR3 is 11 amino acids. The V end was cut by 5 bases, the J end by 7 bases, with 6 bases between. In nucleotides, the CDR3 is TGTGCCAGCAGTATAGCGAACACCATATATTTT. It translates to CASSIANTIYF.

The rearrangement joins TRBV28 to TRBJ2-1; unclear D gene. Germline V gene sequence: CDR1 MDHEN, CDR2 SYDVKM. The CDR3 runs to 13 residues. V gave up 5 bases and J gave up 5 bases, with 10 bases separating them. CDR3 sequence: CASSPRRNNEQFF. DNA of the CDR3: TGTGCCAGCAGTCCCCGACGGAACAATGAGCAGTTCTTC.

Comment on this clone: Other nucleotide sequences from this sample produce the same CDR3. The chain joins TRBV9 to TRBJ2-2, with D tentatively TRBD1 (6 bases). This CDR3 is built from 14 residues. Trimming removed 7 bases at V and 0 bases at J, with 10 bases between. The germline V gene encodes CDR1 SGDLS and CDR2 YYNGEE. The CDR3 region has the DNA TGTGCCAGCCGGGGACAAACGAACACCGGGGAGCTGTTTTTT. Translated, it gives CASRGQTNTGELFF.

The chain links TRBV7-6 to TRBJ1-4; 10 positions agree with TRBD1. Unmatched junction bases numbered 3, after V lost 4 bases and J lost 4 bases. The CDR3 covers 15 residues. The germline CDR1 and CDR2 sequences are SGHVS and FNYEAQ. The CDR3 DNA is TGTGCCAGCAGCTCCTGGACAGGGGGTAATGAAAAACTGTTTTTT. Translated: CASSSWTGGNEKLFF.

The chain has TRBV28 and TRBJ2-2; 12 positions agree with TRBD2. Germline V lookup: CDR1 MDHEN, CDR2 SYDVKM. The CDR3 length is 16 residues. The trim removed 5 bases at V and 7 bases at J, leaving 8 bases unmatched. The CDR3 DNA sequence: TGTGCCAGCAGTATTGGACTAGCGGGATTTGTCGGGGAGCTGTTTTTT. Translated, it gives CASSIGLAGFVGELFF.

The chain has TRBV19 and TRBJ1-6; D is unclear. The germline V gene encodes CDR1 LNHDA and CDR2 SQIVND (reference sequence). Trimming shortened V by 2 bases and J by 7 bases, and 12 bases separated the two germline ends. CDR3 size: 15 residues. CDR3 protein: CASSITENPNSPLHF. The CDR3 DNA sequence: TGTGCCAGTAGTATAACGGAGAACCCCAATTCACCCCTCCACTTT. Together with reference TRBV19 and TRBJ1-6, the CDR3 gives the full variable domain: DGGITQSPKYLFRKEGQNVTLSCEQNLNHDAMYWYRQDPGQGLRLIYYSQIVNDFQKGDIAEGYSVSREKKESFPLTVTSAQKNPTAFYLCASSITENPNSPLHFGNGTRLTVT.

In this sample, this clone turned up once. This chain links TRBV4-2 with TRBJ2-1, with TRBD2 matching over 8 bases. V lost 1 base, J lost 6 bases, and 5 bases stayed unmatched. Germline values: CDR1 LGHNA, CDR2 YNFKEQ. CDR3 size: 15 residues. CDR3 nucleotide sequence: TGTGCCAGCAGCCAAGCTTCTGGGACTAGCAATGAGCAGTTCTTC. This sequence encodes CASSQASGTSNEQFF.